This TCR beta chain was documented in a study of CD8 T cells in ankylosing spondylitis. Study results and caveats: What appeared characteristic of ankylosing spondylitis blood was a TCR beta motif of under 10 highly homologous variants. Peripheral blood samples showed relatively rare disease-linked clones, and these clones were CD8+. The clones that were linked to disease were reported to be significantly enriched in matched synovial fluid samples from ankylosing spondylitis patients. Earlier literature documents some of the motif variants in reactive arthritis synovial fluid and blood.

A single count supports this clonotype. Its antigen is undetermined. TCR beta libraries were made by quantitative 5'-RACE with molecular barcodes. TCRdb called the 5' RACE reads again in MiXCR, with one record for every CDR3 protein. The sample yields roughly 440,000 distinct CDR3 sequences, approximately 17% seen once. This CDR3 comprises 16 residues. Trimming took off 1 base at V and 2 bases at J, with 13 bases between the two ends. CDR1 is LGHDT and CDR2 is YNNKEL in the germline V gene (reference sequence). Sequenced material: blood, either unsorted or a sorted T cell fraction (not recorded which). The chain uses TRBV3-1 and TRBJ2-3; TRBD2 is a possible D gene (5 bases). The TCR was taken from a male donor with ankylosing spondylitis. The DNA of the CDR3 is TGTGCCAGCAGCCAAGTGCGGGCTCCCCTCACAGATACGCAGTATTTT. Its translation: CASSQVRAPLTDTQYF.